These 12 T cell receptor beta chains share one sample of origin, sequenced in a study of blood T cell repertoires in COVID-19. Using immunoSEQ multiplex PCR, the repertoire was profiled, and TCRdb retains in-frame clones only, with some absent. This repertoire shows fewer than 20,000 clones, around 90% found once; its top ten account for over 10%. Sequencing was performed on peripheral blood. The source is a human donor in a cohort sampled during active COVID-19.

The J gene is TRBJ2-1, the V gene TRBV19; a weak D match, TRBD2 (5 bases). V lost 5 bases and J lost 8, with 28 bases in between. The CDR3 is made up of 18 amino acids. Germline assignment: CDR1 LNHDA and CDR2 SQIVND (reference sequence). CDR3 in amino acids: CASSPPPGVKALVDEQFF. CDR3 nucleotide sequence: TGTGCCAGTAGTCCGCCTCCCGGGGTCAAGGCCCTTGTTGATGAGCAGTTCTTC.

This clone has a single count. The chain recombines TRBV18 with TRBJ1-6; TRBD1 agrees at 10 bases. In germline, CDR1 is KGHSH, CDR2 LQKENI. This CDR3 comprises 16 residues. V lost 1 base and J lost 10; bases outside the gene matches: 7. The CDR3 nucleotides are TGTGCCAGCTCACCACAAACGGGACAGGGGCGATCACCCCTCCACTTT. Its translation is CASSPQTGQGRSPLHF.

CDR3 in amino acids: CASSGERRTQEETQYF. For the CDR3, the DNA is TGTGCCAGCAGTGGAGAAAGAAGGACTCAGGAAGAGACCCAGTACTTC. V usage is TRBV2 and J usage is TRBJ2-5; possibly TRBD2 for D (5 bases). Germline lookup yields CDR1 SNHLY and CDR2 FYNNEI. This CDR3 has 16 amino acids. V was clipped by 4 bases and J by 3 bases, with 18 bases between them.

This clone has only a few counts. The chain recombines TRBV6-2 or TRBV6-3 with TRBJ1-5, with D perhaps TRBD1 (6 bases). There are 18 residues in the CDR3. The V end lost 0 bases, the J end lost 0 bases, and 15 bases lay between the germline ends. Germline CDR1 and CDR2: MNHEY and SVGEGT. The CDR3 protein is CASSYSRGLVRSNQPQHF. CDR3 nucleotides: TGTGCCAGCAGTTACTCGCGGGGGCTGGTTCGTAGCAATCAGCCCCAGCATTTT.

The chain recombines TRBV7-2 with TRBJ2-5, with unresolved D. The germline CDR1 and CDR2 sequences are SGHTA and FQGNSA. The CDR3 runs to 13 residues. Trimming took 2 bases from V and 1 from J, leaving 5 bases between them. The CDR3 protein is CASSLLPQETQYF. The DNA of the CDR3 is TGTGCCAGCAGCTTACTTCCCCAAGAGACCCAGTACTTC.

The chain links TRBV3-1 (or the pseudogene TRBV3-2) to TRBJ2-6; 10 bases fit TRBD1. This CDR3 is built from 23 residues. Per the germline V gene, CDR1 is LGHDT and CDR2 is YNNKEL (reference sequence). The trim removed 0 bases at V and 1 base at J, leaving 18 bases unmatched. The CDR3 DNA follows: TGTGCCAGCAGCCAAGATTGGGGGTCTTGGGACAGGGGCCCGCGTTCTGGGGCCAACGTCCTGACTTTC. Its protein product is CASSQDWGSWDRGPRSGANVLTF.

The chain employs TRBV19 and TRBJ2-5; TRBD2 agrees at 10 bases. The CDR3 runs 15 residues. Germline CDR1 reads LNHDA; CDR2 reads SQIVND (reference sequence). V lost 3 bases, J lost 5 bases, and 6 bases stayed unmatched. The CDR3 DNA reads TGTGCCAGTAGTATCGTAACTAGCGGGGTTGAGACCCAGTACTTC. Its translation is CASSIVTSGVETQYF. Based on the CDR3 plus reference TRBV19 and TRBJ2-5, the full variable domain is DGGITQSPKYLFRKEGQNVTLSCEQNLNHDAMYWYRQDPGQGLRLIYYSQIVNDFQKGDIAEGYSVSREKKESFPLTVTSAQKNPTAFYLCASSIVTSGVETQYFGPGTRLLVL.

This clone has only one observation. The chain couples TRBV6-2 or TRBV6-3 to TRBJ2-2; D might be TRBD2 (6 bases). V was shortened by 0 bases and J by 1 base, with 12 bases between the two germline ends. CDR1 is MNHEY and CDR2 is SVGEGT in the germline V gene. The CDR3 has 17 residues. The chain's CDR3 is CASSYSSGLQNTGELFF. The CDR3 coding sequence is TGTGCCAGCAGTTACTCCTCGGGACTTCAGAACACCGGGGAGCTGTTTTTT.

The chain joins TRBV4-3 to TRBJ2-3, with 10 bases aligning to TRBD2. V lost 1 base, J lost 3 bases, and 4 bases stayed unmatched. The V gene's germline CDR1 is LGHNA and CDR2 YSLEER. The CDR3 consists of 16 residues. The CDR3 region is CASSQVSGGATDTQYF. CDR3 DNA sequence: TGCGCCAGCAGCCAAGTAAGCGGGGGGGCAACAGATACGCAGTATTTT.

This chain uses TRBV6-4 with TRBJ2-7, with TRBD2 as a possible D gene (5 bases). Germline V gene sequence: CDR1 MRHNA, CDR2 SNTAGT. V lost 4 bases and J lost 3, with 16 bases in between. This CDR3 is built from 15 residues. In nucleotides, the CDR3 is TGTGCCAGCAGTGGAACGTTGAGAGGGCTCTACGAGCAGTACTTC. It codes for CASSGTLRGLYEQYF.

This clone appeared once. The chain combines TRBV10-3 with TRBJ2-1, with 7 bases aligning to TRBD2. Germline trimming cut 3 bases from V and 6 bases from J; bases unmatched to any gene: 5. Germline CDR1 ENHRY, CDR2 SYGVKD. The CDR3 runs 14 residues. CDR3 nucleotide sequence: TGTGCCATCAGTGAACTGGGGGGGTCCAATGAGCAGTTCTTC. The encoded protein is CAISELGGSNEQFF.

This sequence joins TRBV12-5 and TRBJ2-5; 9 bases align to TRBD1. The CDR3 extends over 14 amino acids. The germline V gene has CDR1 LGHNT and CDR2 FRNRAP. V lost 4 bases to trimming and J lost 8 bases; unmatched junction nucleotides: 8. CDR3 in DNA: TGTGCTAGTGGTTCCGGGACAGGGCGGGGAACCCAGTACTTC. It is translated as CASGSGTGRGTQYF.